Reported below is one T cell receptor (beta chain). Donors in Cohort 3 who had recovered were those with two negative PCRs, healthcare professional clearance, or resolution of their symptoms. This sample is drawn from a study of blood T cell repertoires in COVID-19. Original analysis: Nucleated cell number was recorded as an estimate derived from reference gene primer amplification. Using immunoSEQ multiplex PCR, the repertoire was profiled, and TCRdb retains in-frame clones only, with some absent. Clone size and V and J calls were adopted from that table, with D and trimming inferred from the DNA. This repertoire shows 300,000 to 400,000 clones, roughly nine tenths found once; its top ten account for about 1%. Per germline, CDR1 LNHNV and CDR2 YYDKDF (reference sequence). The V gene lost 5 bases and the J gene lost 3 bases, with 13 bases spanning the gap. The CDR3 length is 15 residues.

The sequence was obtained from a man between 18 and 35 years old who had recovered from COVID-19. The chain joins TRBV15 to TRBJ2-2; TRBD2 is a possible D gene (6 bases). The sequencing input was PBMCs or T cells enriched from blood (not recorded which). In DNA form, the CDR3 reads TGTGCCACCAGCGAGGAGGGACGGGACACCGGGGAGCTGTTTTTT. It codes for CATSEEGRDTGELFF.